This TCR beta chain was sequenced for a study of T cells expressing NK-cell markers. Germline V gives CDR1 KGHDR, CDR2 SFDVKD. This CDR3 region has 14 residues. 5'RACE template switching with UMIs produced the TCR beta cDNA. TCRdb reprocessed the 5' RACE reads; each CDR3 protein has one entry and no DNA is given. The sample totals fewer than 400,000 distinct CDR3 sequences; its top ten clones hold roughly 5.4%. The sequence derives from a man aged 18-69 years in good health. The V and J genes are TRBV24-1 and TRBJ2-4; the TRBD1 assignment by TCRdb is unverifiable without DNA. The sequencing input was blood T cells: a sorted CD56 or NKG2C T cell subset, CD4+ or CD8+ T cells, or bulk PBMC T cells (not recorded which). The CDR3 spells CATSDGGAKNIQYF.